A single T cell receptor (beta chain) is shown here with its context. The source of the sample is a study of blood T cell repertoires in COVID-19. Study-wide background: Some COVID-19 samples were acute and others convalescent; all came from the United States, Italy and Spain. From T cells, B-cell-depleted T cells, or PBMCs came the material, which was cDNA or gDNA.

V was pared by 7 bases and J by 6 bases, with 12 bases of the junction left unmatched. CDR1 SQVTM and CDR2 ANQGSEA come from the germline V gene. The CDR3 is 15 residues long. How the authors handled the data: Estimates of nucleated cell counts were drawn from the amplification of reference gene primers. Sequencing used immunoSEQ multiplex PCR; TCRdb keeps in-frame clones, though not all of them. V and J calls and clone size are copied from that table; D and trimming were computed from the DNA. The table records around 70,000 clones, around 78% of them present only once. The genes are TRBV29-1 and TRBJ2-3; 11 positions match TRBD1. Sequenced: peripheral blood. The TCR comes from a human donor in a cohort sampled during active COVID-19. CDR3 coding DNA: TGCAGCGGTTCCGGGACAGGGGGATTTGTGGATACGCAGTATTTT. Its translation is CSGSGTGGFVDTQYF.